Below, 15 T cell receptor beta chains from the same sample are listed, as sequenced in a study of CD8+ T cells in alopecia areata. RNA, once extracted, was reverse transcribed into cDNA for use as the sequencing template. Using immunoSEQ multiplex PCR, the repertoire was profiled, and TCRdb retains in-frame clones only, with some absent. The sample yields some 240,000 clones, around 62% seen once. The sequencing here drew on CD4+ T cells sorted from blood, taken at week 0. These receptors were obtained from a human donor with alopecia areata.

This clone was found once. The chain couples TRBV4-1 to TRBJ1-5; no reliable D call. The V gene's germline CDR1 is MGHRA and CDR2 YSYEKL. The CDR3 runs 16 residues. V was shortened by 5 bases and J by 0 bases, with 14 bases between the two germline ends. The CDR3 loop is CASSELATNSNQPQHF. DNA of the CDR3: TGCGCCAGCAGCGAATTGGCCACCAATAGCAATCAGCCCCAGCATTTT.

The chain links TRBV5-4 to TRBJ2-4; D unresolved. The V gene's germline CDR1 is SGHNT and CDR2 YYREEE (reference sequence). CDR3 length equals 14 residues. V was shortened by 2 bases and J by 0 bases, with 6 bases between the two germline ends. The CDR3 sequence: CASSLGRAKNIQYF. The CDR3 DNA follows: TGTGCCAGCAGCTTAGGACGAGCCAAAAACATTCAGTACTTC.

To note about this clone: Sequence at one end of the junction differs from germline and may be a read error. The V call is TRBV7-7, the J call TRBJ2-1; the D gene is possibly TRBD1 (6 bases). Germline CDR1 is SSHAT and CDR2 is FNYEAQ (reference sequence). This CDR3 has 15 amino acids. The CDR3: CASSQGPPDYNEQFF. The CDR3 DNA reads as TGTGCTAGCAGTCAGGGGCCACCGGATTACAATGAGCAGTTCTTC.

V gene TRBV23-1 combines with J gene TRBJ2-3, with D perhaps matching TRBD1 (6 bases). TRBV23-1 is known as an ORF, though its function is uncertain. The ends were cut back, 6 bases at V and 3 bases at J, with 16 bases in the middle. The CDR3 loop spans 15 amino acids. The CDR3 nucleotides are TGCGCCAGCAGGGAACAGGGTGATGGGACAGATACGCAGTATTTT. Its translation is CASREQGDGTDTQYF.

This clone was counted only a few times. The chain employs TRBV30 and TRBJ1-4, with D maybe TRBD1 (5 bases). Deletions cut 0 bases from V and 8 bases from J, with 16 bases between. This CDR3 is 15 amino acids long. Germline-derived CDR1 and CDR2 are GTSNPN and SVGIG (reference sequence). The CDR3 DNA is TGTGCCTGGAGTGTACCTGACCCCCGGGGGGAAAAACTGTTTTTT. This translates into CAWSVPDPRGEKLFF.

The J gene is TRBJ2-3, the V gene TRBV9; TRBD2 might be the D (5 bases). V gave up 0 bases and J gave up 3 bases, with 5 bases separating them. This CDR3 has 13 amino acids. Per the germline V gene, CDR1 is SGDLS and CDR2 is YYNGEE. The CDR3 reads CASSVVATDTQYF. The CDR3 DNA reads as TGTGCCAGCAGCGTAGTAGCGACAGATACGCAGTATTTT.

This clone has a handful of counts. The chain recombines TRBV5-1 with TRBJ2-3; a weak D match, TRBD1 (6 bases). The CDR3 length is 15 residues. Trimming cost V 0 bases and J 4 bases, with 12 bases left between them. Per the germline V gene, CDR1 is SGHRS and CDR2 is YFSETQ. The CDR3 loop reads CASSLGGLEADTQYF. CDR3 in DNA: TGCGCCAGCAGCTTGGGGGGGCTTGAGGCAGATACGCAGTATTTT.

The chain joins TRBV6-1 to TRBJ2-5; 9 bases agree with TRBD1. Unmatched junction bases numbered 5, after V lost 7 bases and J lost 2 bases. Per germline, CDR1 MNHNS and CDR2 SASEGT. The CDR3 runs 14 residues. The CDR3 DNA is TGTGCCAGCACCGGACAGGGGAGGCAAGAGACCCAGTACTTC. Translating gives CASTGQGRQETQYF.

V is TRBV13 and J is TRBJ1-4; 7 bases line up with TRBD1. Germline V lookup: CDR1 PRHDT, CDR2 FYEKMQ (reference sequence). Trimming at V came to 1 base and at J to 8 bases, leaving 10 bases not matched to a gene. The CDR3 spans 16 residues. The CDR3 coding sequence is TGTGCCAGCAGCTTAGCCGGGGACAGCAAGGGGGAAAAACTGTTTTTT. It yields the protein CASSLAGDSKGEKLFF. Full variable domain (remainder filled in from reference TRBV13 and TRBJ1-4): AAGVIQSPRHLIKEKRETATLKCYPIPRHDTVYWYQQGPGQDPQFLISFYEKMQSDKGSIPDRFSAQQFSDYHSELNMSSLELGDSALYFCASSLAGDSKGEKLFFGSGTQLSVL.

The J gene is TRBJ2-6, the V gene TRBV5-8; no clear D. CDR3 size: 14 residues. The germline gives CDR1 SGHTS, CDR2 YDEGEE. Trimming removed 4 bases at V and 4 bases at J, with 9 bases between. CDR3 bases: TGTGCCAGCAGCCTGATGGCCGGGGCCAACGTCCTGACTTTC. Translating gives CASSLMAGANVLTF.

The chain employs TRBV29-1 and TRBJ2-7; D ambiguous. This CDR3 has 15 amino acids. The V end lost 4 bases, the J end lost 0 bases, and 16 bases lay between the germline ends. Germline assignment: CDR1 SQVTM and CDR2 ANQGSEA. The CDR3 protein is CSVGYPTRSSYEQYF. The CDR3 nucleotides read TGCAGCGTTGGATACCCGACCCGGAGCTCCTACGAGCAGTACTTC.

The V and J genes are TRBV6-5 and TRBJ1-5, with no clear D. CDR3 length equals 14 residues. Germline-derived CDR1 and CDR2 are MNHEY and SVGAGI. The germline V and J ends were trimmed by 6 bases and 0 bases, with 9 bases remaining between them. CDR3 amino acids: CASSEMYSNQPQHF. CDR3 in DNA: TGTGCCAGCAGCGAGATGTATAGCAATCAGCCCCAGCATTTT.

This clone was seen a few times. The V call is TRBV5-1, the J call TRBJ2-3, with a tentative D call TRBD2 (5 bases). CDR1 and CDR2 (germline): SGHRS, YFSETQ. The V end was cut by 4 bases, the J end by 3 bases, with 12 bases between. CDR3 length: 14 residues. The CDR3 reads CASSREQRTDTQYF. CDR3 coding DNA: TGCGCCAGCAGCCGGGAACAAAGGACAGATACGCAGTATTTT.

The V gene is TRBV6-5, the J gene TRBJ2-1; TRBD2 is a possible D gene (7 bases). The ends were cut back, 6 bases at V and 12 bases at J, with 24 bases in the middle. The length of the CDR3 is 15 residues. The germline gives CDR1 MNHEY, CDR2 SVGAGI. DNA of the CDR3: TGTGCCAGCAGGGACATTTCGGGGGGCGGTTCTAGGCAGTTCTTC. As protein: CASRDISGGGSRQFF.

The genes are TRBV15 and TRBJ2-1, with D maybe TRBD2 (7 bases). Germline-derived CDR1 and CDR2 are LNHNV and YYDKDF (reference sequence). There are 15 residues in the CDR3. V was cut by 5 bases and J by 0 bases, with 11 bases left in between. The CDR3 protein is CATSSRGGSYNEQFF. The CDR3 DNA reads as TGTGCCACCAGCTCGAGGGGGGGCTCCTACAATGAGCAGTTCTTC.